One T cell receptor (beta chain) is described in this entry. The sample belongs to a study of OX40 agonist ivuxolimab in advanced cancers. As for the study in general: Ivuxolimab, an agonistic anti-OX40 (CD134) antibody, was given to patients.

Data came from immunoSEQ multiplex PCR; TCRdb stores just in-frame clones and leaves some out. Found here are 60,000 or so clones, 70% to 90% of them singletons; the top ten hold around 3.4%. This CDR3 region has 14 residues. Looked up from germline, CDR1 is SGHRS and CDR2 is YFSETQ. The ends lost 2 bases at V and 5 bases at J; junction bases unmatched: 4. The receptor was derived from an adult with an advanced solid tumor such as melanoma, head and neck, liver or kidney cancer. This sequence joins TRBV5-1 and TRBJ2-1; 7 nucleotides match TRBD1. Sequencing used CD4+ or CD8+ T cells sorted from blood, obtained in a trial of the OX40 agonist ivuxolimab. The CDR3 region has the DNA TGCGCCAGCAGCTTACAGGGGCGTGACAATGAGCAGTTCTTC. It encodes CASSLQGRDNEQFF.